These 8 T cell receptor beta chains came from one sample sequenced in a study of cytomegalovirus exposure and HLA in healthy donors (dated by TCRdb to about 2017). Receptors were amplified or captured by the immunoSEQ multiplex PCR assay. Entries here come from immuneACCESS through TCRdb and include only in-frame sequences with V and J called. Some clones fail to appear in such tables; in the studies checked, an unresolved V gene covers under half of the shortfall, and the cause of the remainder is unknown. A total of about 200,000 clones appear in this sample, 75% to 85% of them only once. The ten largest make up around an eighth of the sample. The specimen was PBMCs. Source of these receptors: a woman aged 25-40 years in good health and CMV-seropositive.

This chain connects TRBV2 to TRBJ1-5, with no clear D. The CDR3 consists of 14 residues. The V gene lost 3 bases and the J gene lost 0 bases, with 6 bases spanning the gap. Germline V gives CDR1 SNHLY, CDR2 FYNNEI. The CDR3 here is CASSDLFSNQPQHF. CDR3 bases: TGTGCCAGCAGTGACCTCTTTAGCAATCAGCCCCAGCATTTT.

In its sample, this clone was seen once. The V gene is TRBV7-8, the J gene TRBJ2-1; 9 bases line up with TRBD2. Trimming removed 8 bases from V and 12 bases from J; junction bases left unmatched: 14. There are 14 residues in the CDR3. The V gene's germline CDR1 is SGHVS and CDR2 FQNEAQ. The CDR3 DNA is TGTGCCAGCGGCGCCGGGACTAGCAAGGCCGGGCAGTTCTTC. Its translation is CASGAGTSKAGQFF.

This chain connects TRBV29-1 to TRBJ2-1; 11 bases align to TRBD2. CDR3 length: 14 residues. V dropped 4 bases and J dropped 7; count of bases not matched to a gene: 6. Germline lookup yields CDR1 SQVTM and CDR2 ANQGSEA. Here the CDR3 reads CSVASGRYENEQFF. CDR3 coding DNA: TGCAGCGTTGCTAGCGGGAGGTACGAGAATGAGCAGTTCTTC.

The chain uses TRBV20-1 and TRBJ1-3; D not certain. Deletions cut 6 bases from V and 13 bases from J, with 16 bases between. Germline CDR1 reads DFQATT; CDR2 reads SNEGSKA (reference sequence). The CDR3 is 11 amino acids. The CDR3: CSARRETIIYF. CDR3 nucleotides: TGCAGTGCAAGGAGGGAGACCATAATATATTTT.

The chain carries TRBV7-9 and TRBJ1-1; D ambiguous. Trimming took off 6 bases at V and 0 bases at J, with 8 bases between the two ends. Germline lookup yields CDR1 SEHNR and CDR2 FQNEAQ (reference sequence). This CDR3 comprises 13 residues. Written as DNA, the CDR3 is TGTGCCAGCAGTCCCCCCATGAACACTGAAGCTTTCTTT. This sequence encodes CASSPPMNTEAFF.

This chain connects TRBV2 to TRBJ2-2; D possibly corresponds to TRBD1 (6 bases). This CDR3 has 16 amino acids. Germline V CDR1 and CDR2: SNHLY, FYNNEI. V lost 4 bases to trimming and J lost 1 base, with 13 bases between them. The CDR3 DNA reads as TGTGCCAGCAGTGCTAACAGGGTTAAGAACACCGGGGAGCTGTTTTTT. This gives the protein CASSANRVKNTGELFF.

This chain uses TRBV5-1 with TRBJ1-1; weak D call: TRBD1 (5 bases). This CDR3 is built from 15 residues. With 2 bases removed from V and 1 base from J, the gap between germline ends came to 12 bases. CDR1 and CDR2 from the germline V gene are SGHRS and YFSETQ. The CDR3: CASSFLGRENTEAFF. CDR3 DNA: TGCGCCAGCAGCTTTTTGGGGCGGGAGAACACTGAAGCTTTCTTT.

With respect to this clone: This likely came from a read error, as a far larger clone is one base away. The V and J genes are TRBV6-5 and TRBJ1-2; a possible D gene is TRBD1 (5 bases). The CDR3 consists of 13 residues. Germline V lookup: CDR1 MNHEY, CDR2 SVGAGI. Trimming took 3 bases from V and 2 from J, leaving 7 bases between them. CDR3 DNA sequence: TGTGCCAGCAGTTATGACAGAAACTATGGCTACACCTTC. Translated: CASSYDRNYGYTF.